One and the same sample provided the 17 T cell receptor beta chains below, sequenced in a study of metastatic and nonmetastatic thyroid tumors. TCRdb re-called the PCR reads through MiXCR. The sample has 27,000 or so clones; 15% are singletons. All patients were treatment-naive before thyroid surgery. The sequencing sample was made of blood. The receptors derive from a male donor with papillary thyroid cancer or a benign thyroid nodule (not recorded which). Some clones in this sample may be carry-over from other donors' samples.

This clone was observed many times. The chain carries TRBV5-1 and TRBJ2-3; D is unclear. The V gene's germline CDR1 is SGHRS and CDR2 YFSETQ. V shed 5 bases and J shed 2 bases, with 18 bases lying between them. The CDR3 totals 16 residues. Written as DNA, the CDR3 is TGCGCCAGCAGGCTGGGGTTGGGGAAGGACACAGATACGCAGTATTTT. Translated: CASRLGLGKDTDTQYF.

This clone was counted ten times or more. Other DNA sequences in this sample translate to the same CDR3. The J gene is TRBJ2-7, the V gene TRBV5-6, with 11 bases fitting TRBD1. J gave up 4 bases and V 4 bases, and 4 bases lay outside the gene matches. The CDR3 covers 14 residues. Germline V gene lookup returns CDR1 SGHDT and CDR2 YYEEEE. The CDR3 DNA is TGTGCCAGCAGCCCGGGGACAGGGGGGTACGAGCAGTACTTC. Encoded protein: CASSPGTGGYEQYF.

On this clone: The junction shows a germline mismatch at one end, possibly a read error. The chain carries TRBV20-1 and TRBJ2-3; 9 positions agree with TRBD2. This CDR3 region has 19 residues. Germline CDR1 and CDR2: DFQATT and SNEGSKA (reference sequence). The CDR3 DNA reads TGCAGTGCTAGAGACCCTAGCGGGGTGGCCGACCCCCGCACAGATACGCAGTGTTTT. Its protein is CSARDPSGVADPRTDTQCF.

There are a few counts of this clone. The rearrangement links TRBV6-4 to TRBJ2-3; 8 bases map to TRBD2. Trimming cost V 5 bases and J 2 bases; bases outside gene matches: 3. CDR3 length: 14 residues. Germline CDR1 reads MRHNA; CDR2 reads SNTAGT. DNA of the CDR3: TGTGCCAGCAGTAGCGGGGGATCCACAGATACGCAGTATTTT. It is translated as CASSSGGSTDTQYF.

This clone was found many times. Sequence at one end of the junction differs from germline and may be a read error. The chain combines TRBV6-1 with TRBJ2-7; D remains ambiguous. The CDR3 has 13 amino acids. Per germline, CDR1 MNHNS and CDR2 SASEGT. The CDR3 reads CSSRGPEGYEQYF. The CDR3 nucleotides are TGTTCCAGTCGAGGTCCCGAAGGCTACGAGCAGTACTTC.

This clone was picked up many times. This CDR3 is CASRFNRGTEAFF. DNA for the CDR3: TGTGCCAGCCGGTTTAACAGGGGGACTGAAGCTTTCTTT. The rearrangement uses TRBV12-3 or TRBV12-4 and TRBJ1-1; 8 bases are shared with TRBD1. V was pared by 8 bases and J by 5 bases, with 7 bases of the junction left unmatched. The length of the CDR3 is 13 residues.

The table lists this clone with many counts. The genes are TRBV6-1 and TRBJ1-2, with TRBD1 matching over 7 bases. This CDR3 is built from 17 residues. V was clipped by 4 bases and J by 6 bases; unmatched bases: 17. Looked up from germline, CDR1 is MNHNS and CDR2 is SASEGT. In nucleotides, the CDR3 is TGTGCCAGCAGTGCAACTATACAGGGGCCCATAAGGGATGGCTACACCTTC. Its translation is CASSATIQGPIRDGYTF.

A word on this clone: Sequence at one end of the junction differs from germline and may be a read error. This chain uses TRBV6-2 or TRBV6-3 with TRBJ2-1, with D maybe TRBD1 (5 bases). The CDR3 totals 13 residues. Germline loops: CDR1 MNHEY, CDR2 SVGEGT. The CDR3 DNA reads as TGTGCCAGCAGTTACACAGGTATCCATGAGCATTTCTTC. Its translation: CASSYTGIHEHFF.

This clone came up a few times. This chain uses TRBV12-3 or TRBV12-4 with TRBJ1-5; D might be TRBD1 (6 bases). V shed 6 bases and J shed 6 bases, with 18 bases lying between them. This CDR3 has 15 amino acids. CDR3 residues: CASRTGLGSAQPQHF. The CDR3 bases are TGTGCCAGCAGAACAGGGCTTGGTAGTGCTCAGCCCCAGCATTTT.

V usage is TRBV11-3 and J usage is TRBJ1-1; the D is unclear. V was clipped by 4 bases and J by 7 bases, with 13 bases between them. The germline V gene encodes CDR1 SGHNT and CDR2 YENEEA. The CDR3 totals 13 residues. The CDR3 nucleotides are TGTGCCAGCAGCTCCAGCTGGGAGAATGAAGCTTTCTTT. Translating it yields CASSSSWENEAFF.

The gene calls are TRBV5-1 and TRBJ2-7; D gene ambiguous. Per the germline V gene, CDR1 is SGHRS and CDR2 is YFSETQ. The CDR3 is 13 residues long. V lost 0 bases and J 4 bases, leaving 8 bases between the germline ends. Here the CDR3 DNA reads TGCGCCAGCAGCTTGGACCAGTTTTACGAGCAGTACTTC. It yields the protein CASSLDQFYEQYF. Variable domain in full (rest from reference TRBV5-1 and TRBJ2-7): KAGVTQTPRYLIKTRGQQVTLSCSPISGHRSVSWYQQTPGQGLQFLFEYFSETQRNKGNFPGRFSGRQFSNSRSEMNVSTLELGDSALYLCASSLDQFYEQYFGPGTRLTVT.

The gene calls are TRBV20-1 and TRBJ2-1; 10 bases fit TRBD1. From germline, CDR1 is DFQATT and CDR2 SNEGSKA (reference sequence). This CDR3 has 15 amino acids. After removal of 6 bases from V and 5 bases from J, the junction contained 10 bases not matched to a gene. CDR3 sequence reads: CSAPGRDRGNNEQFF. The CDR3 region has the DNA TGCAGTGCCCCGGGACGGGACAGGGGTAACAATGAGCAGTTCTTC.

Remarks on this clone: A much larger clonotype is one base distant, so this may be a read error. The chain uses TRBV5-4 and TRBJ2-3, with 10 nucleotides matching TRBD2. The CDR3 contains 16 residues. The J segment lost 0 bases and the V segment lost 6 bases, leaving 7 bases of the junction unmatched. Looked up from germline, CDR1 is SGHNT and CDR2 is YYREEE (reference sequence). The CDR3 nucleotides read TGTGCCAGCATCTCAGCGGGACTAGCGAGCACAGATACGCAGTATTTT. This codes for CASISAGLASTDTQYF.

Within the sample, this clone is medium-sized. V usage is TRBV6-1 and J usage is TRBJ1-3, with TRBD1 matching over 10 bases. The CDR3 is 16 amino acids. The trim removed 5 bases at V and 1 base at J, leaving 5 bases unmatched. The germline CDR1 and CDR2 sequences are MNHNS and SASEGT. CDR3 in DNA: TGTGCCAGCAGTCTGACAGGGGGCAGGTCTGGAAACACCATATATTTT. Residues: CASSLTGGRSGNTIYF.

This clone was recorded at least ten times. The chain has TRBV12-3 or TRBV12-4 and TRBJ2-7; D is possibly TRBD2 (5 bases). The V and J ends lost 5 bases and 9 bases respectively, with 20 bases between them. The CDR3 sequence is 14 residues long. The CDR3 protein is CASSRRPLREGQYF. The CDR3 nucleotides read TGTGCCAGCAGTAGGAGGCCTCTACGAGAGGGGCAGTACTTC.

The gene calls are TRBV20-1 and TRBJ2-1; TRBD2 matches at 7 bases. Germline V CDR1 and CDR2: DFQATT, SNEGSKA (reference sequence). Losses at the gene ends were 3 bases for V and 5 bases for J; bases not matched to a gene: 10. The CDR3 totals 15 residues. Here the CDR3 reads CSASTPGGPNNEQFF. The DNA for the CDR3 is TGCAGTGCTAGTACTCCGGGAGGACCAAACAATGAGCAGTTCTTC.

In the case of this clone: A read error may be the cause here, since a much bigger clone is one base away. The chain combines TRBV9 with TRBJ2-7; 10 bases line up with TRBD2. Losses at the gene ends were 7 bases for V and 7 bases for J; bases not matched to a gene: 17. This CDR3 contains 16 residues. From germline, CDR1 is SGDLS and CDR2 YYNGEE. CDR3 residues: CASGILPSGSLGEQYF. DNA for the CDR3: TGTGCCAGCGGCATTCTACCTAGCGGGAGCTTAGGAGAGCAGTACTTC. Together with reference TRBV9 and TRBJ2-7, the CDR3 gives the full variable domain: DSGVTQTPKHLITATGQRVTLRCSPRSGDLSVYWYQQSLDQGLQFLIQYYNGEERAKGNILERFSAQQFPDLHSELNLSSLELGDSALYFCASGILPSGSLGEQYFGPGTRLTVT.